This T cell receptor (beta chain) was documented in a study of blood T cell repertoires in COVID-19. For the study at large: Collection of acute and convalescent COVID-19 samples took place in the United States, Italy and Spain. PBMCs, B-cell-depleted T cells, or T cells provided the cDNA or gDNA that made up the material.

CDR1 and CDR2 from the germline V gene are KGHDR and SFDVKD. V dropped 3 bases and J dropped 4 bases, with 16 bases sitting between them. This CDR3 has 16 amino acids. As processed by the authors: Nucleated cell counts were estimated from reference gene primer amplification. The repertoire was sequenced with immunoSEQ multiplex PCR; TCRdb's copy has only in-frame clones and lacks some. Clone size and the V and J calls come from that table; the DNA yielded D and trimming. The data show approximately 210,000 clones, with roughly 82% seen just once and approximately 12% held by the top ten. The sequence was obtained from a woman aged 40 to 50 with acute or convalescent COVID-19. This chain joins TRBV24-1 and TRBJ2-3, with D tentatively TRBD1 (5 bases). Sequenced: peripheral blood. CDR3 protein: CATSDARTGSPDTQYF. The CDR3 nucleotides are TGTGCCACCAGTGATGCCCGCACAGGCTCCCCAGATACGCAGTATTTT.